The 17 T cell receptor beta chains presented below share a single source sample, sequenced in a study of blood T cells in healthy people across ages. PCR was performed a second time for about 6 to 12 cycles using a sample-barcoded 5' primer and a J-beta primer mix. A single record per CDR3 protein comes from TCRdb applying MiXCR to the 5' RACE reads. The table lists 550,000 to 600,000 distinct CDR3 sequences, roughly 48% of them singletons. Sequenced material: blood. The receptors shown here come from a man aged 80 or over in good health.

This chain connects TRBV6-6 to TRBJ1-2; tentatively, D is TRBD1 (5 bases). CDR1 and CDR2 from the germline V gene are MNHNY and SVGAGI (reference sequence). Deletions cut 6 bases from V and 7 bases from J, with 21 bases between. The length of the CDR3 is 15 residues. The DNA of the CDR3 is TGTGCCAGCAGCTCCTCGTGGGGGGGAGATTCTGGCTACACCTTC. Protein: CASSSSWGGDSGYTF.

The table lists this clonotype with a few counts. The chain uses TRBV18 and TRBJ1-2, with TRBD1 as a possible D gene (5 bases). V was pared by 3 bases and J by 5 bases, with 10 bases between. In germline, CDR1 is KGHSH, CDR2 LQKENI. The CDR3 runs to 13 residues. The CDR3 DNA reads as TGTGCCAGCTCACCGGACACTCAATATGGCTACACCTTC. It encodes CASSPDTQYGYTF. Variable domain in full (rest from reference TRBV18 and TRBJ1-2): NAGVMQNPRHLVRRRGQEARLRCSPMKGHSHVYWYRQLPEEGLKFMVYLQKENIIDESGMPKERFSAEFPKEGPSILRIQQVVRGDSAAYFCASSPDTQYGYTFGSGTRLTVV.

This chain joins TRBV6-2 or TRBV6-3 and TRBJ1-2; tentatively, D is TRBD1 (5 bases). Germline CDR1 is MNHEY and CDR2 is SVGEGT. The CDR3 runs to 13 residues. V was pared by 7 bases and J by 6 bases, with 15 bases between. In DNA, the CDR3 is TGTGCCAGCACCTCCACGGGGACCGATGGCTACACCTTC. It codes for CASTSTGTDGYTF.

This chain connects TRBV29-1 to TRBJ2-5, with TRBD2 matching 10 bases. Germline CDR1 is SQVTM and CDR2 is ANQGSEA. V lost 4 bases, J lost 5 bases, and 4 bases stayed unmatched. This CDR3 is 13 amino acids long. CDR3 region: CSVASSGRETQYF. In nucleotides, the CDR3 is TGCAGCGTTGCGAGTAGCGGGAGGGAGACCCAGTACTTC.

A few counts support this clonotype. This chain uses TRBV7-2 with TRBJ2-7; 9 positions agree with TRBD2. J gave up 6 bases and V 5 bases, and 14 bases lay outside the gene matches. The CDR3 runs to 16 residues. The germline V gene encodes CDR1 SGHTA and CDR2 FQGNSA. Written as DNA, the CDR3 is TGTGCCAGCAGCCACCCTCCGGGACTAGCTGGATCCGAGCAGTACTTC. Encoded protein: CASSHPPGLAGSEQYF.

The chain recombines TRBV29-1 with TRBJ1-3; D is possibly TRBD1 (5 bases). V lost 6 bases and J lost 2, with 11 bases in between. In germline, CDR1 is SQVTM, CDR2 ANQGSEA. The CDR3 contains 13 residues. The CDR3 spells CSVTLTAGNTIYF. The CDR3 coding sequence is TGCAGCGTCACTCTGACAGCTGGAAACACCATATATTTT.

The table lists this clonotype with many counts. The chain has TRBV7-9 and TRBJ2-5, with 7 bases matching TRBD1. The CDR3 loop spans 13 amino acids. The J segment lost 3 bases and the V segment lost 3 bases, leaving 1 base of the junction unmatched. Germline V gene lookup returns CDR1 SEHNR and CDR2 FQNEAQ (reference sequence). For the CDR3, the DNA is TGTGCCAGCAGCTTTACAGGGGAAGAGACCCAGTACTTC. Translation: CASSFTGEETQYF.

V is TRBV4-2 and J is TRBJ2-4; 7 nucleotides line up with TRBD2. The DNA end favors TRBJ2-7, so the J call may be wrong. From germline, CDR1 is LGHNA and CDR2 YNFKEQ. This CDR3 has 13 amino acids. CDR3 coding DNA: TGTGCCAGCAGCCAAGATCGGGAGGCCGAGCAGTACTTC. Amino acid sequence: CASSQDREAEQYF.

This chain joins TRBV5-5 and TRBJ1-1, with no clear D. CDR1 and CDR2 (germline): SGHKS, YYEKEE (reference sequence). The V end lost 4 bases, the J end lost 1 base, and 14 bases lay between the germline ends. The CDR3 loop spans 15 amino acids. The CDR3 coding sequence is TGTGCCAGCAGCCAGAGGTTCAACACGAACACTGAAGCTTTCTTT. It encodes CASSQRFNTNTEAFF.

Many counts were recorded for this clonotype. This chain connects TRBV6-5 to TRBJ2-7, with 8 bases that match TRBD1. Germline V lookup: CDR1 MNHEY, CDR2 SVGAGI. J was trimmed by 3 bases and V by 2 bases; bases with no gene match: 6. The CDR3 runs 15 residues. The CDR3 nucleotides are TGTGCCAGCAGTTACCAACTAGGGACAGGCTACGAGCAGTACTTC. It encodes CASSYQLGTGYEQYF.

This clonotype has just a few counts. The chain has TRBV4-3 and TRBJ2-6; D is undetermined. Trimming pared 0 bases from V and 0 bases from J, leaving 3 bases between. This CDR3 is built from 15 residues. Looked up from germline, CDR1 is LGHNA and CDR2 is YSLEER. The CDR3 sequence is CASSQESSGANVLTF. CDR3 nucleotides: TGCGCCAGCAGCCAAGAGAGCTCTGGGGCCAACGTCCTGACTTTC.

The chain has TRBV20-1 and TRBJ2-7; D is unresolved. Trimming removed 7 bases from V and 7 bases from J, with 35 bases in between. The length of the CDR3 is 18 residues. CDR1 and CDR2 (germline): DFQATT, SNEGSKA (reference sequence). The CDR3 DNA reads as TGCAGTGTCCGGCCCCTGGGCCTTATCCTTCTTAAGGGCAATGAGCAGTACTTC. It codes for CSVRPLGLILLKGNEQYF.

This clonotype showed up just a few times. The CDR3 nucleotides read TGTGCCAGCAGGCGGACAGGGGACTATGGCTACACCTTC. The encoded protein is CASRRTGDYGYTF. The rearrangement joins TRBV6-2 or TRBV6-3 to TRBJ1-2; TRBD1 matches at 9 bases. V dropped 6 bases and J dropped 3; count of bases not matched to a gene: 2. The germline V gene encodes CDR1 MNHEY and CDR2 SVGEGT. This CDR3 spans 13 amino acids.

The J gene is TRBJ2-7, the V gene TRBV3-1; D ambiguous. V lost 0 bases and J 7 bases, leaving 7 bases between the germline ends. Germline V gene lookup returns CDR1 LGHDT and CDR2 YNNKEL (reference sequence). This CDR3 has 12 residues. The CDR3 is CASSQEAKEQYF. DNA for the CDR3: TGTGCCAGCAGCCAAGAAGCTAAGGAGCAGTACTTC.

The chain is built from TRBV20-1 and TRBJ2-3; a weak D match, TRBD1 (5 bases). The germline gives CDR1 DFQATT, CDR2 SNEGSKA (reference sequence). The CDR3 covers 20 residues. V dropped 6 bases and J dropped 0 bases, with 31 bases sitting between them. CDR3 DNA: TGCAGTGCCAAGGCAGGGAAGGATGCCACCATCGGACCTAGCACAGATACGCAGTATTTT. Amino acid sequence: CSAKAGKDATIGPSTDTQYF.

The rearrangement links TRBV7-2 to TRBJ2-7, with 8 bases matching TRBD2. The CDR3 has 15 residues. After removal of 1 base from V and 10 bases from J, the junction contained 12 bases not matched to a gene. CDR1 and CDR2 (germline): SGHTA, FQGNSA. Here the CDR3 reads CASSLGTSRMMAQYF. CDR3 bases: TGTGCCAGCAGCTTAGGGACTAGCCGAATGATGGCCCAGTACTTC. Supplemented by reference TRBV7-2 and TRBJ2-7, the full variable domain reads GAGVSQSPSNKVTEKGKDVELRCDPISGHTALYWYRQSLGQGLEFLIYFQGNSAPDKSGLPSDRFSAERTGGSVSTLTIQRTQQEDSAVYLCASSLGTSRMMAQYFGPGTRLTVT.

The genes are TRBV10-2 and TRBJ1-5; possible D gene TRBD1, 5 bases. The CDR3 spans 15 residues. CDR1 and CDR2 from the germline V gene are WSHSY and SAAADI. V lost 5 bases, J lost 3 bases, and 14 bases lay in between. CDR3 bases: TGCGCCAGCAGTCAGGGTTATAGTGACAATCAGCCCCAGCATTTT. The encoded protein is CASSQGYSDNQPQHF.